The clone carrying this T cell receptor beta chain was counted at least ten times. The sample is drawn from a study of CD8 T cells in ankylosing spondylitis. TCRdb ran MiXCR on the 5' RACE reads and lists one entry per CDR3 protein. Of around 22,000 distinct CDR3 sequences listed, 10% to 15% are singletons. Germline CDR1 and CDR2: SGHTA and FQGNSA. The CDR3 has 15 residues. V was cut by 1 base and J by 4 bases, with 13 bases left in between. This TCR came from a male donor with ankylosing spondylitis or in good health (not recorded which). The chain has TRBV7-2 and TRBJ2-5; D may be TRBD1 (5 bases). Sequenced material: blood. The CDR3 coding sequence is TGTGCCAGCAGCTTAGGAGGAAACAGGAGAGAGACCCAGTACTTC. It is translated as CASSLGGNRRETQYF.